This TCR beta chain was observed in a study of CXCR3-negative and CXCR3-positive naive CD8 T cells. Study results and limitations: Comparison of naive cells showed more hydrophobic TRB CDR3s in CXCR3-positive than in CXCR3-negative naive cells. Across naive subsets, surface CD5 expression was comparable, and TCR strength was inferred from properties of the TRB CDR3.

As regards this clonotype: Its target is not known.

Via 5' RACE with UMI labels, TRB cDNA libraries were prepared. From its re-call of the 5' RACE reads, TCRdb lists each CDR3 protein once, without DNA. Its listing shows about 98,000 distinct CDR3 sequences. The CDR3 has 14 residues. The germline V gene encodes CDR1 SEHNR and CDR2 FQNEAQ (reference sequence). This chain connects TRBV7-9 to TRBJ2-1. The clonotype originates from a human donor in good health. Some clones in this sample may be carry-over from other donors' samples. The sequenced material came from naive CXCR3+ CD8+ T cells from blood. This sample's subset: CD45RO-CCR7+CD27+CD95- naive CD8+ T cells expressing CXCR3 (TNR3+). CDR3 amino acids: CASSSGGNYNEQFF.